A single sample gave rise to the 13 T cell receptor beta chains below, sequenced in a study of T cell responses to AZD1222 COVID-19 vaccine (dated by TCRdb to the early 2020s). The library came from the immunoSEQ multiplex PCR assay. TCRdb holds this immuneACCESS table with in-frame rearrangements only. Some clones are missing; in checked studies, unresolved V genes explain under half, and the rest has no known cause. For this sample there are about 120,000 clones; about 93% appear just once. 5% of the sample lies in the top ten. The time point label corresponds to: about 28 days (+/-7) after the second vaccine dose. The sample consisted of peripheral blood, taken 28 days after the second AZD1222 dose. The source of these receptors is an adult who received the AZD1222 COVID-19 vaccine.

The rearrangement links TRBV19 to TRBJ1-5, with D uncertain. This CDR3 region has 17 residues. CDR1 is LNHDA, CDR2 SQIVND, per germline (reference sequence). V lost 3 bases and J lost 4, with 19 bases in between. This CDR3 is CASSIRALGMTNQPQHF. The CDR3 DNA sequence: TGTGCCAGTAGTATTAGGGCCCTGGGGATGACTAATCAGCCCCAGCATTTT.

The chain is built from TRBV6-2 or TRBV6-3 and TRBJ2-7; TRBD2 agrees at 10 bases. V lost 3 bases and J lost 3; bases outside the gene matches: 5. Germline V CDR1 and CDR2: MNHEY, SVGEGT. This CDR3 is 15 amino acids long. The CDR3 loop is CASSYGGLANYEQYF. The CDR3 DNA reads TGTGCCAGCAGTTATGGGGGACTAGCGAACTACGAGCAGTACTTC.

The gene calls are TRBV24-1 and TRBJ2-3; D call uncertain. This CDR3 is built from 12 residues. Trimming cost V 6 bases and J 5 bases, with 8 bases left between them. CDR1 KGHDR and CDR2 SFDVKD come from the germline V gene. The CDR3 spells CATSRTGDTQYF. DNA of the CDR3: TGTGCCACCAGTAGGACGGGAGATACGCAGTATTTT.

This chain uses TRBV5-1 with TRBJ1-1; D call uncertain. The CDR3 runs to 13 residues. Germline values: CDR1 SGHRS, CDR2 YFSETQ. V gave up 5 bases and J gave up 0 bases, with 8 bases separating them. The CDR3 coding sequence is TGCGCCAGCAGGGGCAGCATGAACACTGAAGCTTTCTTT. Its protein is CASRGSMNTEAFF.

The chain joins TRBV11-2 to TRBJ1-3; no definite D call. The CDR3 contains 13 residues. V dropped 2 bases and J dropped 4 bases, with 6 bases sitting between them. The germline V gene has CDR1 SGHAT and CDR2 FQNNGV. As DNA, the CDR3 is TGTGCCAGCAGCTTAACCCGGGGAAACACCATATATTTT. This codes for CASSLTRGNTIYF.

This clone was observed a single time. This sequence joins TRBV12-2 and TRBJ2-7; the table assigns TRBD2, which was not confirmed against the DNA. TRBV12-2 is reported as a pseudogene. The CDR3 has 17 residues. CDR3 loop: CASRLGLAGLRANEQYF. The CDR3, as DNA: TGTGCAAGTCGCTTAGGACTAGCGGGACTGAGGGCAAACGAGCAGTACTTC.

The rearrangement joins TRBV19 to TRBJ2-1, with D possibly TRBD1 on 5 matching bases. V was trimmed by 5 bases and J by 4 bases, leaving 12 bases between them. Germline V gene data show CDR1 as LNHDA and CDR2 as SQIVND (reference sequence). The CDR3 is 14 residues long. The CDR3 spells CASSHRTEYNEQFF. CDR3 DNA: TGTGCCAGTAGTCACAGGACGGAGTACAATGAGCAGTTCTTC.

This chain joins TRBV18 and TRBJ2-7; D ambiguous. V was cut by 4 bases and J by 1 base, with 8 bases left in between. The V gene's germline CDR1 is KGHSH and CDR2 LQKENI. The CDR3 is made up of 13 amino acids. The DNA of the CDR3 is TGTGCCAGCTCACTCGGAATGTCCTACGAGCAGTACTTC. Translated: CASSLGMSYEQYF.

The J gene is TRBJ1-3, the V gene TRBV6-2 or TRBV6-3; D is unclear. The V and J ends lost 0 bases and 3 bases respectively, with 6 bases between them. Germline CDR1 and CDR2: MNHEY and SVGEGT. The CDR3 has 14 residues. CDR3 amino acids: CASSYSDGGNTIYF. CDR3 bases: TGTGCCAGCAGTTACTCGGATGGTGGAAACACCATATATTTT.

This clone was detected only a few times. This chain uses TRBV21-1 with TRBJ1-1. TRBV21-1 is tagged as a pseudogene. The CDR3 is 13 residues long. The CDR3 is CASSNRPNTEAFF. Here the CDR3 DNA reads TGTGCCAGCAGCAACAGACCGAACACTGAAGCTTTCTTT.

This clone was seen just once. The V and J genes are TRBV7-3 and TRBJ2-1, with no clear D. This CDR3 is 12 amino acids long. The V end was cut by 4 bases, the J end by 10 bases, with 11 bases between. Germline loops: CDR1 SGHTA, CDR2 FQGTGA. The CDR3 sequence: CASSSLGREQFF. The CDR3 nucleotides read TGTGCCAGCAGCTCCCTTGGGCGGGAGCAGTTCTTC. The full variable domain, its missing parts supplied by reference TRBV7-3 and TRBJ2-1, is GAGVSQTPSNKVTEKGKYVELRCDPISGHTALYWYRQSLGQGPEFLIYFQGTGAADDSGLPNDRFFAVRPEGSVSTLKIQRTERGDSAVYLCASSSLGREQFFGPGTRLTVL.

The rearrangement joins TRBV3-1 (or the pseudogene TRBV3-2) to TRBJ2-1; 10 nucleotides align to TRBD2. Trimming at V came to 8 bases and at J to 10 bases, leaving 14 bases not matched to a gene. CDR3 length: 15 residues. Germline assignment: CDR1 LGHDT and CDR2 YNNKEL (reference sequence). CDR3 protein: CASGRASGSMNEQFF. CDR3 DNA: TGTGCCAGCGGCCGGGCTAGCGGGAGTATGAACGAGCAGTTCTTC.

The chain combines TRBV5-4 with TRBJ1-2; 7 bases are shared with TRBD1. The germline gives CDR1 SGHNT, CDR2 YYREEE (reference sequence). The CDR3 runs 14 residues. J lost 2 bases, V lost 2 bases, and 3 bases had no gene match. This CDR3 reads CASSFPGQNYGYTF. The CDR3 DNA sequence: TGTGCCAGCAGCTTCCCGGGACAGAACTATGGCTACACCTTC.